This T cell receptor (beta chain) was profiled in a study of T cell responses to AZD1222 COVID-19 vaccine. For the study at large: Pooling covered second doses at about 4 or about 12 weeks.

Study-wide points: Repertoires were obtained only post-peak T cell response. Donors skewed white British and female; clonal diversity was possibly underestimated.

With 1 base clipped from V and 4 bases from J, the junction kept 5 bases outside the gene matches. The CDR3 runs to 15 residues. The germline gives CDR1 LGHDT, CDR2 YNNKEL (reference sequence). Data came from immunoSEQ multiplex PCR; TCRdb stores just in-frame clones and leaves some out. The sample shows around 99,000 clones, approximately 94% of them seen only once. Concerning this clone itself: Its antigen is not identified.

The clonotype comes from an adult in good health. The chain couples TRBV3-1 (or the pseudogene TRBV3-2) to TRBJ2-5; 8 bases map to TRBD2. The material sequenced was peripheral blood, taken on day 0 of AZD1222 vaccination. The CDR3 loop reads CASSQGLGLGETQYF. CDR3 in DNA: TGTGCCAGCAGCCAAGGTCTGGGACTAGGAGAGACCCAGTACTTC.